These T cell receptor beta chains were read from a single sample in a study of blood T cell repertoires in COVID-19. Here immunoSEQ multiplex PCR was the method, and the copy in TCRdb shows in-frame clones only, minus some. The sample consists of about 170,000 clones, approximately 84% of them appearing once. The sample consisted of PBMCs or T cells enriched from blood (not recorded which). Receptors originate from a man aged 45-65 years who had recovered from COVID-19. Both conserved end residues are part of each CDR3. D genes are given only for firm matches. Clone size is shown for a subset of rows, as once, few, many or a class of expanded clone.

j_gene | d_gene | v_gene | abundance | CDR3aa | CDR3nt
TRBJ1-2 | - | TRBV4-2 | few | CASSQDRDYGYTF | TGTGCCAGCAGCCAAGACCGGGACTATGGCTACACCTTC
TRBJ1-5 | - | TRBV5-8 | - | CASTPRGRASNQPQHF | TGTGCCAGCACCCCCCGGGGGAGGGCGAGCAATCAGCCCCAGCATTTT
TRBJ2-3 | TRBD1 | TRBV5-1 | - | CASSLSGTGHDTQYF | TGCGCCAGCAGCTTATCCGGGACAGGACATGATACGCAGTATTTT
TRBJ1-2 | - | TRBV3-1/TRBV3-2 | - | CASSQGGAINYGYTF | TGTGCCAGCAGCCAAGGCGGGGCTATTAACTATGGCTACACCTTC
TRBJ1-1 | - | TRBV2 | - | CASSEGGGRTEAFF | TGTGCCAGCAGTGAAGGCGGCGGGAGGACTGAAGCTTTCTTT
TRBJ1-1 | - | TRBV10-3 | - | CAIGTGSTFF | TGTGCCATCGGTACAGGGAGCACTTTCTTT
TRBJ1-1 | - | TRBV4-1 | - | CASSQPLGAGWGNTEAFF | TGCGCCAGCAGCCAACCCTTGGGGGCAGGTTGGGGAAACACTGAAGCTTTCTTT
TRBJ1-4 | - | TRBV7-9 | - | CASSLGPDATNEKLFF | TGTGCCAGCAGCTTAGGGCCAGATGCAACTAATGAAAAACTGTTTTTT
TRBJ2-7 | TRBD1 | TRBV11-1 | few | CASSPGQGDYEQYF | TGTGCCAGCAGTCCGGGACAGGGAGATTACGAGCAGTACTTC
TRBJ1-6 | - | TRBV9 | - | CASSVSPTYNSPLHF | TGTGCCAGCAGCGTATCCCCCACCTATAATTCACCCCTCCACTTT
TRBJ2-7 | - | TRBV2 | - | CASSGDRISSSYEQYF | TGTGCCAGCAGTGGCGACAGGATTTCGAGCTCCTACGAGCAGTACTTC